Following are 18 T cell receptor beta chains from one sample sequenced in a study of blood T cells in healthy people across ages (dated by TCRdb to between 2014 and 2016). Library construction relied on 5' RACE. The instrument given in TCRdb is Illumina HiSeq 2500. The second PCR ran for about 6 to 12 cycles and used a J-beta primer mix along with a sample-barcoded 5' primer. TCRdb applied fastp at Q25 and MiXCR to the public reads, then kept only in-frame beta chains. Rows merge per CDR3 protein into single entries with the most common DNA and genes. The sample has around 1.7 million distinct CDR3 sequences on record, 28% of them singletons. 7.7% of the sample lies in the top ten. The sample was blood. Receptors originate from a woman in her 30s in good health.

DNA of the CDR3: TGTGCCAGCAGTTACTCGGGAGGGATAGCGGGAACCAGGGAGACCCAGTACTTC. Its translation: CASSYSGGIAGTRETQYF. The rearrangement links TRBV6-5 to TRBJ2-5; 8 bases agree with TRBD2. The germline V gene has CDR1 MNHEY and CDR2 SVGAGI. The CDR3 runs 18 residues. V dropped 0 bases and J dropped 5; count of bases not matched to a gene: 14.

The J gene is TRBJ2-1, the V gene TRBV9, with D possibly being TRBD2 (6 bases). This CDR3 has 15 residues. Looked up from germline, CDR1 is SGDLS and CDR2 is YYNGEE. Trimming took 0 bases from V and 7 from J, leaving 14 bases between them. In DNA, the CDR3 is TGTGCCAGCAGCGTAGGCGGCGGGGCCCAAAATGAGCAGTTCTTC. Translating gives CASSVGGGAQNEQFF.

This clonotype was seen repeatedly, ten times or more. This rearrangement joins TRBV6-5 to TRBJ1-2; D unresolved. The V gene's germline CDR1 is MNHEY and CDR2 SVGAGI. V was shortened by 7 bases and J by 2 bases, with 11 bases between the two germline ends. The CDR3 contains 13 residues. CDR3 sequence reads: CASTPRPNYGYTF. In DNA, the CDR3 is TGTGCCAGCACCCCAAGGCCCAACTATGGCTACACCTTC.

This clonotype was observed a few times. This sequence joins TRBV7-9 and TRBJ2-7; D possibly matches TRBD1 or TRBD2 (5 bases each). Germline CDR1 is SEHNR and CDR2 is FQNEAQ (reference sequence). The CDR3 runs to 16 residues. Trimming removed 1 base at V and 3 bases at J, with 16 bases between. This chain's CDR3 is CASSLVGLGDGYEQYF. DNA of the CDR3: TGTGCCAGCAGCTTAGTGGGATTGGGGGATGGCTACGAGCAGTACTTC.

The chain couples TRBV5-1 to TRBJ2-5; D could derive from TRBD1 or TRBD2 (5 bases each). V was pared by 4 bases and J by 1 base, with 14 bases between. The CDR3 is 15 amino acids. Looked up from germline, CDR1 is SGHRS and CDR2 is YFSETQ. CDR3 sequence: CASSPRDLGQETQYF. In DNA, the CDR3 is TGCGCCAGCAGCCCCCGGGACCTCGGCCAAGAGACCCAGTACTTC.

A few counts support this clonotype. J is TRBJ2-1 and V is TRBV27; no clear D. Deletions cut 0 bases from V and 8 bases from J, with 8 bases between. The CDR3 is made up of 13 amino acids. Germline V lookup: CDR1 MNHEY, CDR2 SMNVEV (reference sequence). This CDR3 is CASSLSSTHEQFF. The CDR3 DNA reads TGTGCCAGCAGTTTATCCTCGACTCATGAGCAGTTCTTC.

Concerning this clonotype itself: An end of the junction differs from the germline gene, which may be a read error. The rearrangement joins TRBV2 to TRBJ2-1, with D unclear. Looked up from germline, CDR1 is SNHLY and CDR2 is FYNNEI. CDR3 length equals 16 residues. This CDR3 is CASSESPTGSYNEQVF. The DNA for the CDR3 is TGTGCCAGCAGTGAATCCCCTACCGGCTCCTACAATGAGCAGGTCTTC.

To note about this clonotype: A much bigger clone sits one base away, suggesting this may be a read error. The chain combines TRBV7-9 with TRBJ1-2; D is possibly TRBD1 (6 bases). Germline CDR1 is SEHNR and CDR2 is FQNEAQ (reference sequence). The CDR3 sequence is 14 residues long. In DNA form, the CDR3 reads TGTGCCGGCAGCTCGCCGGGGGCCCAGTATGGTTACACCTTC. Translation gives CAGSSPGAQYGYTF.

The V gene is TRBV7-2, the J gene TRBJ1-2, with D maybe TRBD1 (5 bases). V lost 5 bases and J lost 4, with 17 bases in between. Germline V lookup: CDR1 SGHTA, CDR2 FQGNSA. The CDR3 has 15 amino acids. The CDR3 nucleotides read TGTGCCAGCAGCGCACAGTGGGGCCAGCGCTATGGCTACACCTTC. Translating gives CASSAQWGQRYGYTF.

The table lists this clonotype with a few counts. The chain carries TRBV7-9 and TRBJ2-7, with unresolved D. The V end lost 5 bases, the J end lost 3 bases, and 14 bases lay between the germline ends. Germline-derived CDR1 and CDR2 are SEHNR and FQNEAQ (reference sequence). The CDR3 is made up of 14 amino acids. In DNA form, the CDR3 reads TGTGCCAGCAGCGAGATCAGGAAAAACTACGAGCAGTACTTC. It translates to CASSEIRKNYEQYF.

This chain joins TRBV30 and TRBJ2-7, with D tentatively TRBD1 (6 bases). Trimming cost V 0 bases and J 5 bases, with 17 bases left between them. This CDR3 is 15 amino acids long. CDR1 and CDR2 (germline): GTSNPN, SVGIG (reference sequence). CDR3: CAWSVSRGNIDEQYF. CDR3 in DNA: TGTGCCTGGAGTGTATCAAGGGGGAACATCGACGAGCAGTACTTC.

This clonotype was recorded a few times. The V call is TRBV7-9, the J call TRBJ2-1, with D perhaps TRBD1 (6 bases). Germline loops: CDR1 SEHNR, CDR2 FQNEAQ (reference sequence). The V end was cut by 3 bases, the J end by 6 bases, with 15 bases between. The CDR3 is 15 amino acids. The CDR3 bases are TGTGCCAGCAGCTTCCGACAGGCTTGGGGCAATGAGCAGTTCTTC. Amino acid sequence: CASSFRQAWGNEQFF.

The V and J genes are TRBV5-6 and TRBJ2-6; D remains unclear. Trimming pared 4 bases from V and 2 bases from J, leaving 13 bases between. The CDR3 totals 16 residues. Germline V gene lookup returns CDR1 SGHDT and CDR2 YYEEEE. The DNA for the CDR3 is TGTGCCAGCAGCCCCGAAGGGCTCACTGGGGCCAACGTCCTGACTTTC. Translated, it gives CASSPEGLTGANVLTF.

This clonotype appeared many times. V gene TRBV15 combines with J gene TRBJ1-2; D perhaps matches TRBD1 (5 bases). This CDR3 spans 13 amino acids. The germline V gene has CDR1 LNHNV and CDR2 YYDKDF (reference sequence). Trimming cost V 0 bases and J 3 bases, with 5 bases left between them. The DNA for the CDR3 is TGTGCCACCAGCAGAGACAGGGACTATGGCTACACCTTC. Protein sequence: CATSRDRDYGYTF.

This clonotype was recorded at least ten times. This chain links TRBV7-9 with TRBJ1-1; D gene ambiguous. The CDR3 is made up of 13 amino acids. Trimming cost V 4 bases and J 1 base, with 7 bases left between them. Looked up from germline, CDR1 is SEHNR and CDR2 is FQNEAQ (reference sequence). CDR3 nucleotides: TGTGCCAGCAGCTGGCAAGGGAACACTGAAGCTTTCTTT. It translates to CASSWQGNTEAFF.

This clonotype was found a few times. The chain is built from TRBV7-2 and TRBJ2-3; either TRBD1 or TRBD2 may fit D (5 bases each). This CDR3 is built from 16 residues. Per the germline V gene, CDR1 is SGHTA and CDR2 is FQGNSA. V gave up 5 bases and J gave up 4 bases, with 19 bases separating them. CDR3 in DNA: TGTGCCAGCAGCCACCTTCCGGGGCCCCCGGCAGATACGCAGTATTTT. Its translation is CASSHLPGPPADTQYF.

Remarks on this clonotype: Being one base from a much bigger clone, this may be a read error. The V gene is TRBV29-1, the J gene TRBJ2-4; TRBD1 matches at 7 bases. The end of the DNA aligns better with TRBJ2-7, so the J call may be wrong. The CDR3 spans 16 residues. Germline-derived CDR1 and CDR2 are SQVTM and ANQGSEA. The CDR3 here is CSVELMGTGQTYEQYF. The CDR3 coding sequence is TGCAGCGTTGAACTAATGGGCACGGGACAGACTTACGAGCAGTACTTC.

The V call is TRBV20-1, the J call TRBJ2-3; possibly TRBD2 for D (5 bases). This CDR3 spans 14 amino acids. Germline V lookup: CDR1 DFQATT, CDR2 SNEGSKA (reference sequence). V dropped 1 base and J dropped 0 bases, with 8 bases sitting between them. CDR3 sequence: CSARAEGSTDTQYF. As DNA, the CDR3 is TGCAGTGCTAGAGCAGAGGGCAGCACAGATACGCAGTATTTT.